These 14 T cell receptor beta chains share one sample of origin, sequenced in a study of blood T cells in healthy people across ages. Using a J-beta primer mix together with a sample-barcoded 5' primer, a second PCR was run for about 7 to 12 cycles. Via MiXCR, TCRdb re-called the 5' RACE reads, giving one row per CDR3 protein. The repertoire has approximately 850,000 distinct CDR3 sequences, 55% to 75% of them found once; the top ten carry 22%. The specimen was blood. Every receptor here comes from a man aged 25-45 years in good health.

The chain has TRBV29-1 and TRBJ2-2; 7 nucleotides line up with TRBD1. CDR3 length: 13 amino acids. Germline V gene sequence: CDR1 SQVTM, CDR2 ANQGSEA. The ends lost 7 bases at V and 6 bases at J; junction bases unmatched: 8. The CDR3 loop reads CSAETGRSGELFF. The CDR3 DNA reads as TGCAGCGCCGAGACAGGGCGGTCCGGGGAGCTGTTTTTT.

This clonotype has a handful of counts. This chain joins TRBV7-2 and TRBJ2-7; the D gene is possibly TRBD1 (6 bases). This CDR3 has 15 amino acids. V was cut by 3 bases and J by 3 bases, with 15 bases left in between. From germline, CDR1 is SGHTA and CDR2 FQGNSA. DNA for the CDR3: TGTGCCAGCAGCTTCGTGGCAGGGGCCTTCTACGAGCAGTACTTC. Its protein product is CASSFVAGAFYEQYF.

This chain links TRBV29-1 with TRBJ1-5; no definite D call. The CDR3 loop spans 13 amino acids. The germline V and J ends were trimmed by 6 bases and 3 bases, with 12 bases remaining between them. CDR1 SQVTM and CDR2 ANQGSEA come from the germline V gene. CDR3 residues: CSVGNGYNQPQHF. DNA of the CDR3: TGCAGCGTGGGAAACGGTTACAATCAGCCCCAGCATTTT. The full variable domain, rest sourced from reference TRBV29-1 and TRBJ1-5, is SAVISQKPSRDICQRGTSLTIQCQVDSQVTMMFWYRQQPGQSLTLIATANQGSEATYESGFVIDKFPISRPNLTFSTLTVSNMSPEDSSIYLCSVGNGYNQPQHFGDGTRLSIL.

V and J are TRBV6-2 or TRBV6-3 and TRBJ2-1; 8 bases align to TRBD2. The CDR3 covers 15 residues. V gave up 2 bases and J gave up 10 bases; unmatched junction bases: 10. The germline V gene has CDR1 MNHEY and CDR2 SVGEGT. The CDR3 reads CASSYAAGVGREQFF. The CDR3 coding sequence is TGTGCCAGCAGTTACGCAGCGGGAGTCGGCCGCGAGCAGTTCTTC.

The chain employs TRBV20-1 and TRBJ2-7, with D perhaps matching TRBD1 or TRBD2 (6 bases each). Between the trimmed V and J ends, which lost 8 bases and 3 bases, there was a span of 17 bases. The CDR3 totals 13 residues. Germline V CDR1 and CDR2: DFQATT, SNEGSKA (reference sequence). CDR3 amino acids: CSSGGSGVYEQYF. CDR3 sequence (DNA): TGCAGTTCCGGGGGCTCTGGAGTCTACGAGCAGTACTTC.

The chain uses TRBV20-1 and TRBJ2-5; D possibly corresponds to TRBD2 (7 bases). This CDR3 spans 16 amino acids. Germline lookup yields CDR1 DFQATT and CDR2 SNEGSKA (reference sequence). V was clipped by 7 bases and J by 2 bases, with 23 bases between them. The DNA for the CDR3 is TGCAGTGGTGAAGAGGGGGGGCGATGGGGGCAAGAGACCCAGTACTTC. Amino acid sequence: CSGEEGGRWGQETQYF.

This chain links TRBV27 with TRBJ2-3; D unclear. This CDR3 is built from 11 residues. The V and J ends lost 4 bases and 7 bases respectively, with 6 bases between them. The germline CDR1 and CDR2 sequences are MNHEY and SMNVEV (reference sequence). As DNA, the CDR3 is TGTGCCAGCAGTTCCCTCTATACGCAGTATTTT. It codes for CASSSLYTQYF.

This chain links TRBV7-3 with TRBJ1-2, with 7 bases aligning to TRBD1. Germline V gene sequence: CDR1 SGHTA, CDR2 FQGTGA. The CDR3 is 15 residues long. V lost 5 bases to trimming and J lost 6 bases; unmatched junction nucleotides: 12. The CDR3 coding sequence is TGTGCCAGCAGCGTAGGGGGGACAGCTTCGCATGGCTACACCTTC. This gives the protein CASSVGGTASHGYTF.

This clonotype came up a few times. This rearrangement joins TRBV9 to TRBJ2-4, with 7 bases lining up with TRBD1. The germline CDR1 and CDR2 sequences are SGDLS and YYNGEE. This CDR3 has 16 residues. The V segment lost 3 bases and the J segment 0 bases; nucleotides outside the gene matches: 6. The CDR3 region is CASSAGDRAAKNIQYF. The CDR3, as DNA: TGTGCCAGCAGCGCTGGGGACAGAGCAGCCAAAAACATTCAGTACTTC.

The V call is TRBV4-2, the J call TRBJ2-6; 7 nucleotides align to TRBD1. Per germline, CDR1 LGHNA and CDR2 YNFKEQ. With 2 bases clipped from V and 4 bases from J, the junction kept 8 bases outside the gene matches. The CDR3 covers 17 residues. The CDR3 protein is CASSQNRGSAGANVLTF. Here the CDR3 DNA reads TGTGCCAGCAGCCAAAACAGGGGTAGCGCCGGGGCCAACGTCCTGACTTTC.

This clonotype was counted ten times or more. The rearrangement joins TRBV7-2 to TRBJ1-6; possible D gene TRBD1, 5 bases. Germline V gene lookup returns CDR1 SGHTA and CDR2 FQGNSA. V was shortened by 5 bases and J by 8 bases, with 13 bases between the two germline ends. The CDR3 is 14 residues long. CDR3 sequence reads: CASSQRSGHSPLHF. In DNA form, the CDR3 reads TGTGCCAGCAGCCAGCGGTCGGGGCATTCACCCCTCCACTTT. Full variable domain (outside the CDR3, taken from reference TRBV7-2 and TRBJ1-6): GAGVSQSPSNKVTEKGKDVELRCDPISGHTALYWYRQSLGQGLEFLIYFQGNSAPDKSGLPSDRFSAERTGGSVSTLTIQRTQQEDSAVYLCASSQRSGHSPLHFGNGTRLTVT.

The chain couples TRBV20-1 to TRBJ1-5; a weak D match, TRBD1 (5 bases). The V gene's germline CDR1 is DFQATT and CDR2 SNEGSKA (reference sequence). CDR3 length: 13 residues. V lost 3 bases, J lost 2 bases, and 8 bases lay in between. The CDR3 nucleotides are TGCAGTGCTAGTGGGGACGGCAATCAGCCCCAGCATTTT. As protein: CSASGDGNQPQHF.

J is TRBJ2-1 and V is TRBV28, with D perhaps assigned TRBD1 or TRBD2 (5 bases each). This CDR3 contains 12 residues. The V gene lost 11 bases and the J gene lost 9 bases, with 17 bases spanning the gap. Looked up from germline, CDR1 is MDHEN and CDR2 is SYDVKM. The CDR3 DNA follows: TGTGCCGGGGCGAGTCCAGAGGGTGAGCAGTTCTTC. This sequence encodes CAGASPEGEQFF.

Worth noting for this clonotype: A read error may be the cause here, since a much bigger clone is one base away. This chain connects TRBV12-3 or TRBV12-4 to TRBJ2-1; 10 bases agree with TRBD2. V was pared by 7 bases and J by 4 bases, with 4 bases of the junction left unmatched. This CDR3 contains 14 residues. CDR3 coding DNA: TGTGCCAGCAACTTAGCGGGGGGTTACAATGAGCAGTTCTTC. Encoded protein: CASNLAGGYNEQFF.